This T cell receptor beta chain stems from a study of lymphopenia after photon versus proton radiotherapy. Overall study results and limits: Under photons, naive T cells and diversity fell while effector/memory populations rose. In patients who died, overall survival fell as post-nadir TCR diversity dropped more.

The method was immunoSEQ multiplex PCR; TCRdb's version includes in-frame clones alone and lacks a portion of them. The table lists tens of thousands of clones, around nine tenths of them singletons. The germline V gene has CDR1 GTSNPN and CDR2 SVGIG (reference sequence). Trimming left V 4 bases short and J 2 bases short, with 8 bases between. The length of the CDR3 is 12 residues. This clone was seen only once. Antigen unknown. The TCR was taken from a woman aged 45-65 years with cholangiocarcinoma. The specimen comprised peripheral blood, sampled from a patient treated with photon-based radiotherapy. The V and J genes are TRBV30 and TRBJ1-2; D not certain. The CDR3 sequence: CAWNEYNYGYTF. CDR3 DNA sequence: TGTGCCTGGAATGAGTACAACTATGGCTACACCTTC.